Below are 26 T cell receptor beta chains sequenced from a single sample in a study of OX40 agonist ivuxolimab in advanced cancers. Clones were read by immunoSEQ multiplex PCR, and TCRdb kept only the in-frame ones, dropping some. The sample shows about 32,000 clones, 85% to 90% of them seen only once. The source was CD4+ or CD8+ T cells sorted from blood, collected in a trial of the OX40 agonist ivuxolimab. The receptor set was obtained from an adult with an advanced solid tumor such as melanoma, head and neck, liver or kidney cancer.

The V call is TRBV19, the J call TRBJ1-5; possibly TRBD1 for D (6 bases). Germline-derived CDR1 and CDR2 are LNHDA and SQIVND (reference sequence). The CDR3 covers 15 residues. Trimming cost V 5 bases and J 5 bases, with 16 bases left between them. CDR3 DNA: TGTGCCAGTAGTGTTAGGACAGAAATCTATCAGCCCCAGCATTTT. Translated, it gives CASSVRTEIYQPQHF.

This clone was found once. The rearrangement links TRBV7-3 to TRBJ1-2; possibly TRBD1 for D (5 bases). The length of the CDR3 is 13 residues. Trimming removed 2 bases from V and 6 bases from J, with 10 bases in between. From germline, CDR1 is SGHTA and CDR2 FQGTGA. In nucleotides, the CDR3 is TGTGCCAGCAGCTTAGTAGGGGCCGATGGCTACACCTTC. It encodes CASSLVGADGYTF.

V gene TRBV29-1 combines with J gene TRBJ2-5; D gene ambiguous. V gave up 4 bases and J gave up 0 bases, with 15 bases separating them. CDR1 is SQVTM, CDR2 ANQGSEA, per germline. The CDR3 has 15 amino acids. The CDR3 region has the DNA TGCAGCGTTGGGGCGGACGGATGGTACCAAGAGACCCAGTACTTC. Residues: CSVGADGWYQETQYF.

Relative to its sample, this clone is medium-sized (0.01 to 0.1%). V usage is TRBV11-2 and J usage is TRBJ1-2; the D gene is possibly TRBD1 (5 bases). This CDR3 spans 15 amino acids. With 3 bases removed from V and 4 bases from J, the gap between germline ends came to 15 bases. Germline CDR1 is SGHAT and CDR2 is FQNNGV. This chain's CDR3 is CASSFGGGSAYGYTF. In DNA form, the CDR3 reads TGTGCCAGCAGCTTCGGGGGGGGAAGTGCCTATGGCTACACCTTC.

The chain uses TRBV4-2 and TRBJ2-1; 7 bases align to TRBD1. Germline lookup yields CDR1 LGHNA and CDR2 YNFKEQ. The length of the CDR3 is 18 residues. V shed 0 bases and J 0 bases; nucleotides not matched to a gene: 8. The CDR3 coding sequence is TGTGCCAGCAGCCAAGATCTCCAGGGGGTAAGCTCCTACAATGAGCAGTTCTTC. Amino acid sequence: CASSQDLQGVSSYNEQFF.

The gene calls are TRBV11-2 and TRBJ2-2; D gene uncertain. V shed 7 bases and J shed 0 bases, with 15 bases lying between them. This CDR3 is 16 amino acids long. The germline gives CDR1 SGHAT, CDR2 FQNNGV. DNA of the CDR3: TGTGCCAGCAATCCAGTCGGGCAAACGAACACCGGGGAGCTGTTTTTT. As protein: CASNPVGQTNTGELFF.

V usage is TRBV27 and J usage is TRBJ1-3; TRBD1 matches at 11 bases. Germline CDR1 reads MNHEY; CDR2 reads SMNVEV (reference sequence). There are 16 residues in the CDR3. V lost 8 bases, J lost 9 bases, and 15 bases stayed unmatched. CDR3 loop: CASGKLWDRGLGTIYF. For the CDR3, the DNA is TGTGCCAGCGGTAAACTCTGGGACAGGGGGTTAGGCACCATATATTTT.

There are a few counts of this clone. This chain links TRBV2 with TRBJ2-3; TRBD1 is a possible D gene (5 bases). Germline CDR1 SNHLY, CDR2 FYNNEI. The CDR3 length is 14 residues. V was clipped by 6 bases and J by 6 bases, with 16 bases between them. CDR3: CASSLGPPADTQYF. The CDR3 DNA is TGTGCCAGCAGCTTGGGGCCCCCTGCGGATACGCAGTATTTT.

CDR3 coding DNA: TGTGCCAGCAGTTACCCCCGGGACAAGATGAACACTGAAGCTTTCTTT. Its protein is CASSYPRDKMNTEAFF. The chain combines TRBV2 with TRBJ1-1; D possibly corresponds to TRBD1 (6 bases). Germline lookup yields CDR1 SNHLY and CDR2 FYNNEI. The V end was cut by 5 bases, the J end by 0 bases, with 16 bases between. This CDR3 has 16 amino acids.

The chain employs TRBV27 and TRBJ2-7; TRBD2 aligns across 7 bases. Per germline, CDR1 MNHEY and CDR2 SMNVEV (reference sequence). With V trimmed by 8 bases and J by 2 bases, 6 bases remained unmatched. This CDR3 region has 13 residues. The CDR3 DNA reads TGTGCCAGCTCGGTAGCGGGCCCCTACGAGCAGTACTTC. It encodes CASSVAGPYEQYF.

Note on this clone: Additional DNA sequences in this sample encode the identical CDR3. The chain has TRBV2 and TRBJ1-5, with unresolved D. V was pared by 8 bases and J by 11 bases, with 10 bases between. Germline V gene data show CDR1 as SNHLY and CDR2 as FYNNEI. The CDR3 is 10 amino acids. CDR3 DNA sequence: TGTGCCAGCTCCGGATCAGCCCAGCATTTT. It yields the protein CASSGSAQHF. Full variable domain (outside the CDR3, taken from reference TRBV2 and TRBJ1-5): EPEVTQTPSHQVTQMGQEVILRCVPISNHLYFYWYRQILGQKVEFLVSFYNNEISEKSEIFDDQFSVERPDGSNFTLKIRSTKLEDSAMYFCASSGSAQHFGDGTRLSIL.

This clone is classed as medium-sized (0.01 to 0.1%). The chain links TRBV13 to TRBJ2-4; a possible D gene is TRBD2 (7 bases). Trimming left V 4 bases short and J 5 bases short, with 21 bases between. The CDR3 extends over 17 amino acids. Germline CDR1 reads PRHDT; CDR2 reads FYEKMQ (reference sequence). The CDR3 DNA is TGTGCCAGCAGCTCTCTGAGGGGGGGAGTTCTGGAAAACATTCAGTACTTC. Translating gives CASSSLRGGVLENIQYF.

The rearrangement links TRBV19 to TRBJ2-1, with D tentatively TRBD1 or TRBD2 (6 bases each). The CDR3 has 14 residues. V was clipped by 7 bases and J by 4 bases, with 14 bases between them. Germline CDR1 LNHDA, CDR2 SQIVND (reference sequence). CDR3 in amino acids: CASKGGVGYNEQFF. CDR3 DNA: TGTGCCAGTAAGGGGGGAGTCGGATACAATGAGCAGTTCTTC.

This clone was observed a handful of times. The chain links TRBV9 to TRBJ2-2; possibly TRBD2 for D (7 bases). The germline CDR1 and CDR2 sequences are SGDLS and YYNGEE. CDR3 size: 20 residues. Between the trimmed V and J ends, which lost 3 bases and 6 bases, there was a span of 30 bases. CDR3 residues: CASSASGGPAGTGRPGELFF. CDR3 DNA sequence: TGTGCCAGCAGCGCTTCCGGGGGGCCAGCGGGAACAGGGCGTCCCGGGGAGCTGTTTTTT.

The rearrangement links TRBV5-1 to TRBJ2-7, with a possible D match to TRBD2 (5 bases). Germline V gives CDR1 SGHRS, CDR2 YFSETQ. V shed 4 bases and J shed 3 bases, with 8 bases lying between them. This CDR3 comprises 12 residues. CDR3 sequence reads: CASSGESYEQYF. As DNA, the CDR3 is TGCGCCAGCAGCGGGGAGAGCTACGAGCAGTACTTC.

With respect to this clone: Other nucleotide sequences in the sample specify the same CDR3. This chain uses TRBV2 with TRBJ2-7, with 7 nucleotides matching TRBD2. J lost 3 bases, V lost 9 bases, and 8 bases had no gene match. The germline V gene has CDR1 SNHLY and CDR2 FYNNEI. The CDR3 is 13 residues long. The CDR3 DNA reads TGTGCCAGTAGTCAGACTAGCCTCTACGAGCAGTACTTC. Protein: CASSQTSLYEQYF.

The V and J genes are TRBV4-1 and TRBJ2-2, with D perhaps matching TRBD2 (5 bases). Germline CDR1 is MGHRA and CDR2 is YSYEKL. This CDR3 is built from 15 residues. V was pared by 2 bases and J by 2 bases, with 9 bases between. CDR3 bases: TGCGCCAGCAGCCAATACGGAGGAAACACCGGGGAGCTGTTTTTT. Amino acids: CASSQYGGNTGELFF.

The rearrangement links TRBV9 to TRBJ2-7; 10 nucleotides align to TRBD2. The germline V gene has CDR1 SGDLS and CDR2 YYNGEE. Trimming removed 4 bases from V and 1 base from J; junction bases left unmatched: 2. The length of the CDR3 is 14 residues. CDR3: CASSRTSGSYEQYF. In DNA, the CDR3 is TGTGCCAGCAGCAGGACTAGCGGTTCCTACGAGCAGTACTTC.

The chain uses TRBV28 and TRBJ2-7; TRBD2 aligns across 11 bases. Per germline, CDR1 MDHEN and CDR2 SYDVKM. The CDR3 is made up of 15 amino acids. V lost 6 bases, J lost 5 bases, and 9 bases stayed unmatched. Here the CDR3 reads CASRLTSGAVDEQYF. The CDR3 region has the DNA TGTGCCAGCAGGCTGACTAGCGGGGCGGTGGACGAGCAGTACTTC.

The chain joins TRBV6-6 to TRBJ2-2; D possibly corresponds to TRBD2 (5 bases). CDR1 is MNHNY and CDR2 is SVGAGI in the germline V gene (reference sequence). Trimming cost V 8 bases and J 7 bases, with 8 bases left between them. The CDR3 totals 11 residues. For the CDR3, the DNA is TGTGCCAGCCTCGAGGGCGGGGAGCTGTTTTTT. Residues: CASLEGGELFF.

The chain recombines TRBV4-1 with TRBJ2-5; the D gene could be TRBD1 or TRBD2 (5 bases each). CDR1 MGHRA and CDR2 YSYEKL come from the germline V gene. The V gene lost 1 base and the J gene lost 1 base, with 10 bases spanning the gap. The CDR3 has 15 amino acids. CDR3 loop: CASSQVPGGQETQYF. Here the CDR3 DNA reads TGCGCCAGCAGCCAAGTACCTGGGGGCCAAGAGACCCAGTACTTC.

The rearrangement uses TRBV28 and TRBJ2-5; 10 bases map to TRBD1. The length of the CDR3 is 16 residues. V was clipped by 4 bases and J by 4 bases; unmatched bases: 9. The germline V gene has CDR1 MDHEN and CDR2 SYDVKM. CDR3 residues: CASSSAETGGAETQYF. For the CDR3, the DNA is TGTGCCAGCAGTTCGGCCGAGACAGGGGGCGCAGAGACCCAGTACTTC.

The chain couples TRBV15 to TRBJ2-7, with 10 bases aligning to TRBD1. CDR1 and CDR2 from the germline V gene are LNHNV and YYDKDF (reference sequence). V trimming: 0 bases; J trimming: 3 bases; junction bases outside the gene matches: 2. This CDR3 has 15 amino acids. The CDR3 DNA sequence: TGTGCCACCAGCAGAGAGGGACAGGGGATCTACGAGCAGTACTTC. As protein: CATSREGQGIYEQYF.

The sample holds one count of this clone. The V call is TRBV6-5, the J call TRBJ2-7, with D hard to call. The CDR3 spans 12 residues. Trimming took off 6 bases at V and 6 bases at J, with 12 bases between the two ends. Per germline, CDR1 MNHEY and CDR2 SVGAGI. CDR3 sequence: CASSPYLGEQYF. The CDR3 DNA is TGTGCCAGCAGCCCTTATTTAGGCGAGCAGTACTTC.

This chain joins TRBV10-3 and TRBJ1-1; 7 nucleotides line up with TRBD1. Germline loops: CDR1 ENHRY, CDR2 SYGVKD. The V segment lost 7 bases and the J segment 7 bases; nucleotides outside the gene matches: 6. The CDR3 consists of 12 residues. The CDR3 bases are TGTGCCATCACCATATGGACAGGTGAAGCTTTCTTT. Protein product: CAITIWTGEAFF.

V usage is TRBV6-1 and J usage is TRBJ1-5; no clear D gene. V lost 4 bases to trimming and J lost 6 bases, with 13 bases between them. The CDR3 loop spans 14 amino acids. Germline-derived CDR1 and CDR2 are MNHNS and SASEGT. CDR3 bases: TGTGCCAGCAGTGGAGCTGAGCCCTTTCAGCCCCAGCATTTT. Its translation: CASSGAEPFQPQHF.